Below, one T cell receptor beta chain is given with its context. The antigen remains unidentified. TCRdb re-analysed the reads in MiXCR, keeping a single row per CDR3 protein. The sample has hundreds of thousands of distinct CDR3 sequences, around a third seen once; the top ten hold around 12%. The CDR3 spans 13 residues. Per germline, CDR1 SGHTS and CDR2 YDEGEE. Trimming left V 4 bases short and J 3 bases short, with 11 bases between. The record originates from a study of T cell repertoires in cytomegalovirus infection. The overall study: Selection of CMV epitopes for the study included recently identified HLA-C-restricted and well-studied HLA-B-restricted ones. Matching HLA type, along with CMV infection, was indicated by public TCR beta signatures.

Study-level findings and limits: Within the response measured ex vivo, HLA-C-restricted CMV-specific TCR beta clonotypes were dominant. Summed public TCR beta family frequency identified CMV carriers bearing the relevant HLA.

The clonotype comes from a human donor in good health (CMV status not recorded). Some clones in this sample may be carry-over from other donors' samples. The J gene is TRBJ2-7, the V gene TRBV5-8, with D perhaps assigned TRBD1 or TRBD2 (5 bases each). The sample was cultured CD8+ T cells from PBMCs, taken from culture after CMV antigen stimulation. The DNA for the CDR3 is TGTGCCAGCAGCCCGGGACGGTTCTACGAGCAGTACTTC. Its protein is CASSPGRFYEQYF.